This T cell receptor beta chain was obtained from a study of STAT5B mutations in CD4+ large granular lymphocyte leukemia. Measured with immunoSEQ multiplex PCR; TCRdb has only the in-frame clones, and not every one. The sample carries about 34,000 clones, roughly 65% recorded once. The specimen was CD4+ T cells from blood buffy coats. The clonotype originates from a human donor in good health.

CDR3 in amino acids: CASSLATGGGQETQYF. The DNA for the CDR3 is TGCGCCAGCAGCTTGGCGACAGGGGGTGGACAAGAGACCCAGTACTTC. The chain couples TRBV5-1 to TRBJ2-5; 9 bases are a match to TRBD1. CDR3 length: 16 residues. The trim removed 0 bases at V and 2 bases at J, leaving 5 bases unmatched. CDR1 is SGHRS, CDR2 YFSETQ, per germline. The whole variable domain, remainder taken from reference TRBV5-1 and TRBJ2-5, is KAGVTQTPRYLIKTRGQQVTLSCSPISGHRSVSWYQQTPGQGLQFLFEYFSETQRNKGNFPGRFSGRQFSNSRSEMNVSTLELGDSALYLCASSLATGGGQETQYFGPGTRLLVL.